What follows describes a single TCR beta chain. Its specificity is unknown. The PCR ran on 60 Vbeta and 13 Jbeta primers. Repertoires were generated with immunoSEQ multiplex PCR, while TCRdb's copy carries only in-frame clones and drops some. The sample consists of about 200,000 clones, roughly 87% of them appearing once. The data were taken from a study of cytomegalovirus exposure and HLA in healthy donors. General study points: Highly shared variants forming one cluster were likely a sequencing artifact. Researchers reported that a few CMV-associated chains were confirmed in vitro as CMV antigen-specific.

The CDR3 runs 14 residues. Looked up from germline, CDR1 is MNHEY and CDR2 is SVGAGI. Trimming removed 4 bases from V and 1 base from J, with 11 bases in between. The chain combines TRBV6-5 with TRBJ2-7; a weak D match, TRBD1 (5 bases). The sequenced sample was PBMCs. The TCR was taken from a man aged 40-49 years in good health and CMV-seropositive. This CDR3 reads CASSSRDWSYEQYF. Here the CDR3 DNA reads TGTGCCAGCAGTTCCAGGGATTGGTCCTACGAGCAGTACTTC.